This T cell receptor (beta chain) was found in a study of T cells in Graves' hyperthyroidism and ophthalmopathy. Background on the study: Peripheral blood collection took place at initial diagnosis, before any treatment. Study observations and caveats: Peripheral blood also featured most of the thyroid clonotypes expanded above 0.001.

In regard to this clonotype: Its antigen is not identified.

Regions amplified from RNA transcripts were the TCR beta CDR3 regions. RT-PCR in the first round (using the HTBI primer set) targeted the TCR CDR3. Each CDR3 protein is one row after TCRdb ran MiXCR on the multiplex PCR reads. The table has roughly 530,000 distinct CDR3 sequences, 15% to 20% seen once. Germline CDR1 is DFQATT and CDR2 is SNEGSKA (reference sequence). Trimming left V 0 bases short and J 4 bases short, with 9 bases between. This CDR3 is 14 amino acids long. Clinicians diagnosed patients from clinical symptoms, serum thyroxine and TRAb, thyroid ultrasound and orbital computed tomography.

The rearrangement links TRBV20-1 to TRBJ2-2; no clear D gene. This TCR came from a young woman with Graves' ophthalmopathy. Sequenced input: blood. CDR3 in amino acids: CSARERHVTGELFF. CDR3 bases: TGCAGTGCTAGAGAACGGCATGTCACCGGGGAGCTGTTTTTT.